The 26 T cell receptor beta chains listed next were all sequenced from one sample in a study of tissue T cells after allogeneic stem cell transplantation. Method: immunoSEQ multiplex PCR; TCRdb's copy keeps in-frame clones and lacks some. The table shows about 21,000 clones, with about 70% occurring only once. Sequenced input: blood. The receptor source for this set is a female BALB/c mouse in good health. These mice share the MHC haplotype H2-d.

Of note for this clone: The listed genes are named as in mouse. The read finishes 1 residue shy of the CDR3 end, and the germline J gene is used to complete it. V is TRBV29 and J is TRBJ2-3; D unresolved. Germline lookup yields CDR1 MSHET and CDR2 SYDVDS. V shed 2 bases and J shed 3 bases, with 6 bases lying between them. This CDR3 has 13 amino acids. Partial CDR3 DNA: TGTGCTAGCAGTTTAATAGGGGCAGAAACGCTGTAT. Its translation is CASSLIGAETLY. The full CDR3 is CASSLIGAETLYF.

About this clone itself: Mouse names are used for the genes. The read ends 1 residue shy of where the CDR3 ends; the end is completed using the germline J gene. This chain links TRBV5 with TRBJ1-1, with TRBD1 matching 8 bases. The CDR3 runs 15 residues. Germline assignment: CDR1 LGHNA and CDR2 YNLKQL (reference sequence). V lost 1 base and J lost 7; bases outside the gene matches: 8. The CDR3 DNA, read in part, is TGTGCCAGCAGCCAAGTACAGGGGGGGGTGAGAGAAGTCTTC. Protein sequence: CASSQVQGGVREVF. The entire CDR3 protein is CASSQVQGGVREVFF.

This clone was observed a handful of times. Gene and germline names: mouse. The sequenced fragment ends 1 residue before the CDR3 boundary, so the rest is inferred from the germline J gene. This chain joins TRBV29 and TRBJ2-7; D is undetermined. Per the germline V gene, CDR1 is MSHET and CDR2 is SYDVDS. Between the trimmed V and J ends, which lost 0 bases and 6 bases, there was a span of 3 bases. The CDR3 consists of 11 residues. CDR3 bases read: TGTGCTAGCAGTTTATCGATTGAACAGTAC. Its translation: CASSLSIEQY. The complete CDR3 reads CASSLSIEQYF.

A word on this clone: Mouse germline and gene names are used. The read gets to within 1 residue of the CDR3 end, and the germline J gene fills in the rest. The chain employs TRBV13-3 and TRBJ2-5; weak D call: TRBD1 (6 bases). CDR1 and CDR2 (germline): NNHDY, SYVADS. Trimming pared 1 base from V and 6 bases from J, leaving 9 bases between. The CDR3 totals 13 residues. The CDR3 region is CASSDRGRDTQYF. CDR3 bases read: TGTGCCAGCAGTGATAGGGGGAGGGACACCCAGTAC. Variable domain in full (rest from reference TRBV13-3 and TRBJ2-5): EAAVTQSPRSKVAVTGGKVTLSCHQTNNHDYMYWYRQDTGHGLRLIHYSYVADSTEKGDIPDGYKASRPSQENFSLILELASLSQTAVYFCASSDRGRDTQYFGPGTRLLVL.

This clone was observed a handful of times. The gene symbols are mouse symbols. The read ends 1 residue before the CDR3 terminus; that terminus is restored from the germline J gene. In the same sample, other DNA sequences code for this CDR3. This chain uses TRBV13-2 with TRBJ2-4; no clear D. The V and J ends lost 5 bases and 6 bases respectively, with 4 bases between them. Per germline, CDR1 NNHNN and CDR2 SYGAGS (reference sequence). The CDR3 sequence is 10 residues long. The DNA read from the CDR3 is TGTGCCAGCGGGGGGAACACCTTGTAC. Translation gives CASGGNTLY. The entire CDR3 protein is CASGGNTLYF.

Details on this clone: The germline and genes are mouse ones. The read terminates 1 residue ahead of where the CDR3 ends, so the germline J gene completes it. The chain has TRBV4 and TRBJ2-3; D unclear. This CDR3 comprises 13 residues. The V gene's germline CDR1 is LGHDT and CDR2 YNNKQL (reference sequence). The V end lost 5 bases, the J end lost 1 base, and 7 bases lay between the germline ends. The sequenced part of the CDR3 DNA is TGTGCCAGCAGCCAGCGGGGTGCAGAAACGCTGTAT. Translated, it gives CASSQRGAETLY. The whole CDR3 sequence reads CASSQRGAETLYF.

This clone was recorded only once. Gene names follow the mouse nomenclature. The read terminates 1 residue ahead of where the CDR3 ends, so the germline J gene completes it. The genes are TRBV4 and TRBJ2-5; unclear D gene. The CDR3 length is 11 residues. Between the trimmed V and J ends, which lost 4 bases and 5 bases, there was a span of 4 bases. Germline V CDR1 and CDR2: LGHDT, YNNKQL (reference sequence). CDR3 DNA (partial): TGTGCCAGCAGCTCAGGAGACACCCAGTAC. This codes for CASSSGDTQY. The whole CDR3 protein reads CASSSGDTQYF. Filled out from reference TRBV4 and TRBJ2-5, the complete variable domain reads ETAVFQTPNYHVTQVGNEVSFNCKQTLGHDTMYWYKQDSKKLLKIMFSYNNKQLIVNETVPRRFSPQSSDKAHLNLRIKSVEPEDSAVYLCASSSGDTQYFGPGTRLLVL.

The count of this clone is one. Gene names and germline refer to mouse. The read halts 1 residue ahead of the CDR3 end, with the missing end drawn from the germline J gene. The chain links TRBV29 to TRBJ1-4; D remains unclear. In germline, CDR1 is MSHET, CDR2 SYDVDS. The CDR3 runs 11 residues. The V end was cut by 3 bases, the J end by 4 bases, with 0 bases between. The sequenced part of the CDR3 DNA is TGTGCTAGCAGTTTCAACGAAAGATTATTT. Residues: CASSFNERLF. The whole CDR3 protein is CASSFNERLFF.

A remark on this clone: All gene names here are mouse names. Incomplete CDR3 DNA: TGCACCTGCAGTGCGGACTGGGGCTCCTATGAACAGTAC. Encoded protein: CTCSADWGSYEQY. The complete CDR3 sequence is CTCSADWGSYEQYF. This chain connects TRBV1 to TRBJ2-7, with 9 nucleotides matching TRBD2. The read is 1 residue too short to cover the CDR3 end, so that end is filled in from the germline J gene. The CDR3 runs to 14 residues. Germline V gives CDR1 NSQYPW, CDR2 LRSPGD (reference sequence). The J segment lost 0 bases and the V segment lost 3 bases, leaving 0 bases of the junction unmatched.

Concerning this clone: Germline and genes here are mouse. The DNA ends 1 residue before the CDR3 does, and the rest of the CDR3 is filled in from the germline J gene. V usage is TRBV2 and J usage is TRBJ2-5; 9 positions agree with TRBD1. V was clipped by 4 bases and J by 3 bases; unmatched bases: 2. The CDR3 spans 14 residues. Germline-derived CDR1 and CDR2 are LGHNA and YSYQKL. The DNA read from the CDR3 is TGTGCCAGCAGCCGACAGGGGGGGCAAGACACCCAGTAC. Protein: CASSRQGGQDTQY. The whole CDR3 sequence is CASSRQGGQDTQYF.

As concerns this clone: The listed genes are named as in mouse. The read stops 1 residue short of the end of the CDR3; the missing end is completed from the germline J gene. The V call is TRBV1, the J call TRBJ2-5; D gene ambiguous. V lost 5 bases and J lost 2, with 2 bases in between. The CDR3 covers 11 residues. Looked up from germline, CDR1 is NSQYPW and CDR2 is LRSPGD (reference sequence). The part of the CDR3 DNA that was read is TGCACCTGCAGTATCCAAGACACCCAGTAC. Translation gives CTCSIQDTQY. The complete CDR3 protein is CTCSIQDTQYF. The full variable domain, with the rest looked up from reference TRBV1 and TRBJ2-5, is VTLLEQNPRWRLVPRGQAVNLRCILKNSQYPWMSWYQQDLQKQLQWLFTLRSPGDKEVKSLPGADYLATRVTDTELRLQVANMSQGRTLYCTCSIQDTQYFGPGTRLLVL.

This clone has more than one count but fewer than ten. Genes and germline are mouse. The sequenced fragment ends 1 residue before the CDR3 boundary, so the rest is inferred from the germline J gene. The chain has TRBV1 and TRBJ2-5, with 8 bases lining up with TRBD2. CDR3 size: 13 residues. Trimming cost V 4 bases and J 5 bases; bases outside gene matches: 2. Germline V gene lookup returns CDR1 NSQYPW and CDR2 LRSPGD (reference sequence). The chain's CDR3 is CTCSGTGRDTQYF. CDR3 bases read: TGCACCTGCAGTGGGACTGGGCGAGACACCCAGTAC.

As to this clone: Any gene name here is a mouse gene name. The read ends 1 residue early relative to the CDR3; the germline J gene fills the gap. The chain has TRBV4 and TRBJ2-5; the D gene is possibly TRBD1 (6 bases). Per germline, CDR1 LGHDT and CDR2 YNNKQL (reference sequence). The V gene lost 5 bases and the J gene lost 0 bases, with 12 bases spanning the gap. The CDR3 is 15 residues long. CDR3 in amino acids: CASSPQGPNQDTQYF. Partial CDR3 DNA: TGTGCCAGCAGCCCACAGGGTCCTAACCAAGACACCCAGTAC.

Concerning this clone itself: Gene names follow the mouse nomenclature. The read ends 1 residue early relative to the CDR3; the germline J gene fills the gap. J is TRBJ2-3 and V is TRBV31; D is uncertain. Germline lookup yields CDR1 GKSSPN and CDR2 SITVG. The ends were cut back, 4 bases at V and 0 bases at J, with 8 bases in the middle. The CDR3 runs to 13 residues. Here the CDR3 reads CAWMGTSAETLYF. The sequenced CDR3 bases are TGTGCCTGGATGGGTACTAGTGCAGAAACGCTGTAT.

Worth noting for this clone: Gene names denote mouse genes. Read data end 1 residue before the CDR3 end; the end is taken from the germline J gene. This sequence joins TRBV2 and TRBJ2-5; possibly TRBD1 or TRBD2 for D (6 bases each). Between the trimmed V and J ends, which lost 2 bases and 2 bases, there was a span of 14 bases. This CDR3 has 16 amino acids. Germline assignment: CDR1 LGHNA and CDR2 YSYQKL. The CDR3 reads CASSQRWGPFQDTQYF. The CDR3 DNA, read in part, is TGTGCCAGCAGCCAAAGGTGGGGGCCCTTCCAAGACACCCAGTAC.

Remarks on this clone: Mouse germline and gene names are used. With the read ending 1 residue before the CDR3 end, the germline J gene is used to fill in that end. This chain joins TRBV19 and TRBJ2-1; D possibly corresponds to TRBD1 (5 bases). Germline-derived CDR1 and CDR2 are FNHDT and SITEND (reference sequence). The CDR3 runs 13 residues. The V end lost 5 bases, the J end lost 0 bases, and 6 bases lay between the germline ends. The CDR3 loop is CASRDNNYAEQFF. The part of the CDR3 DNA that was read is TGTGCCAGCAGGGACAATAACTATGCTGAGCAGTTC.

A single count supports this clone. Gene names are mouse gene names. Sequencing ends 1 residue short of the CDR3 end; the germline J gene provides the rest. This rearrangement joins TRBV19 to TRBJ2-1; no clear D. Trimming removed 1 base from V and 7 bases from J, with 6 bases in between. The CDR3 loop spans 12 amino acids. Germline CDR1 reads FNHDT; CDR2 reads SITEND (reference sequence). CDR3 sequence: CASSIMRAEQFF. The CDR3 bases that were read are TGTGCCAGCAGTATAATGAGGGCTGAGCAGTTC.

With regard to this clone: Mouse names are used for the genes. CDR3 bases read: TGTGCCAGCAGCCAAGGCGTTGGGGGGGGTGCAGAAACGCTGTAT. Translated: CASSQGVGGGAETLY. The full CDR3 protein is CASSQGVGGGAETLYF. The chain couples TRBV5 to TRBJ2-3; TRBD2 matches at 8 bases. The sequenced fragment ends 1 residue before the CDR3 boundary, so the rest is inferred from the germline J gene. CDR1 is LGHNA, CDR2 YNLKQL, per germline (reference sequence). CDR3 size: 16 residues. The junction had 4 bases not matched to a gene; V was cut back by 1 base and J by 1 base.

To note about this clone: The gene names given are mouse names. The read ends 1 residue shy of where the CDR3 ends; the end is completed using the germline J gene. The chain employs TRBV13-2 and TRBJ1-4, with TRBD1 as a possible D gene (5 bases). The V and J ends lost 3 bases and 5 bases respectively, with 11 bases between them. The CDR3 spans 14 residues. Germline V gene data show CDR1 as NNHNN and CDR2 as SYGAGS (reference sequence). CDR3 bases read: TGTGCCAGCGGTGTTGGGAGGGGAAACGAAAGATTATTT. Its protein is CASGVGRGNERLF. The whole CDR3 protein reads CASGVGRGNERLFF.

This clone was detected once. The gene symbols are mouse symbols. The read ends 1 residue early relative to the CDR3; the germline J gene fills the gap. V and J are TRBV4 and TRBJ2-3; 12 bases fit TRBD2. V was clipped by 5 bases and J by 3 bases; unmatched bases: 6. The germline V gene has CDR1 LGHDT and CDR2 YNNKQL (reference sequence). There are 16 residues in the CDR3. CDR3 bases read: TGTGCCAGCAGCCCCCGACTGGGGGGGCGCGCAGAAACGCTGTAT. Protein sequence: CASSPRLGGRAETLY. The complete CDR3 sequence is CASSPRLGGRAETLYF.

Concerning this clone: Gene labels here are mouse ones. The read stops 1 residue short of the end of the CDR3; the missing end is completed from the germline J gene. The chain uses TRBV4 and TRBJ1-3; D unresolved. The CDR3 length is 14 residues. Trimming shortened V by 4 bases and J by 0 bases, and 7 bases separated the two germline ends. CDR1 LGHDT and CDR2 YNNKQL come from the germline V gene (reference sequence). The CDR3 here is CASSFDNSGNTLYF. The covered CDR3 bases are TGTGCCAGCAGCTTTGACAATTCTGGAAATACGCTCTAT.

As regards this clone: The germline and genes are mouse ones. The read ends 1 residue early relative to the CDR3; the germline J gene fills the gap. V gene TRBV19 combines with J gene TRBJ1-6; tentatively, D is TRBD1 (5 bases). TRBJ1-6 is assigned to the ORF class and has an uncertain function. The CDR3 is made up of 15 amino acids. CDR1 and CDR2 from the germline V gene are FNHDT and SITEND (reference sequence). With 2 bases removed from V and 7 bases from J, the gap between germline ends came to 13 bases. CDR3 region: CASSIQGIGNSPLYF. CDR3 bases read: TGTGCCAGCAGTATCCAGGGAATAGGAAATTCGCCCCTCTAC.

In regard to this clone: Mouse germline and gene names are used. Sequencing ends 1 residue short of the CDR3 end; the germline J gene provides the rest. The rearrangement joins TRBV31 to TRBJ1-3, with D possibly TRBD1 on 6 matching bases. V was cut by 1 base and J by 1 base, with 11 bases left in between. The CDR3 is 15 residues long. Per the germline V gene, CDR1 is GKSSPN and CDR2 is SITVG. The DNA read from the CDR3 is TGTGCCTGGAGTCCCCGGGACAACTCTGGAAATACGCTCTAT. It is translated as CAWSPRDNSGNTLY. The entire CDR3 protein reads CAWSPRDNSGNTLYF.

Note on this clone: Gene names refer to mouse genes. The CDR3 is cut off 1 residue early in the read; its end comes from the germline J gene. The chain is built from TRBV5 and TRBJ2-2; 8 bases are shared with TRBD1. V lost 4 bases, J lost 2 bases, and 0 bases stayed unmatched. CDR3 length equals 14 residues. Per the germline V gene, CDR1 is LGHNA and CDR2 is YNLKQL (reference sequence). The CDR3 spells CASSRDRNTGQLYF. CDR3 bases read: TGTGCCAGCAGCCGGGACAGGAACACCGGGCAGCTCTAC.

This clone has more than one count but fewer than ten. Gene names are the mouse ones. The sequence runs out 1 residue before the end of the CDR3; the remainder is reconstructed from the germline J gene. The genes are TRBV2 and TRBJ1-4, with D hard to call. The germline V gene encodes CDR1 LGHNA and CDR2 YSYQKL. Trimming cost V 3 bases and J 3 bases, with 8 bases left between them. The CDR3 is made up of 14 amino acids. CDR3 DNA, as far as it was read: TGTGCCAGCAGCCAGACGGCAGCCAACGAAAGATTATTT. It codes for CASSQTAANERLF. The full-length CDR3 reads as CASSQTAANERLFF.

This clone was counted once. Mouse germline and gene names are used. From the germline J gene comes the end of the CDR3, since the read stops 1 residue before it. This sequence joins TRBV20 and TRBJ1-1; 7 positions match TRBD1. The CDR3 totals 12 residues. Trimming took 3 bases from V and 4 from J; bases not matched to a gene: 2. Germline assignment: CDR1 GFQATS and CDR2 STVNSAI. Partial CDR3 DNA: TGTGGTGCTAGAACAGGGGCCACAGAAGTCTTC. This encodes CGARTGATEVF. In full, the CDR3 is CGARTGATEVFF.